These 10 T cell receptor beta chains were sequenced from one sample in a study of blood T cell repertoires in COVID-19. Clones were read by immunoSEQ multiplex PCR, and TCRdb kept only the in-frame ones, dropping some. Of under 250,000 clones listed, just over 85% were seen once; the top ten hold approximately 10%. Sequencing input: peripheral blood. The receptors were gathered from a man aged 50 or older with COVID-19, enrolled during active disease.

The J gene is TRBJ2-1, the V gene TRBV6-5; D is possibly TRBD1 (6 bases). Germline loops: CDR1 MNHEY, CDR2 SVGAGI. Trimming took 5 bases from V and 4 from J, leaving 9 bases between them. This CDR3 has 13 residues. CDR3 amino acids: CASSRTVYNEQFF. The CDR3 DNA reads as TGTGCCAGCAGTCGGACAGTTTACAATGAGCAGTTCTTC.

V gene TRBV7-3 combines with J gene TRBJ1-2; weak D call: TRBD1 (6 bases). Trimming cost V 3 bases and J 6 bases, with 14 bases left between them. The CDR3 loop spans 14 amino acids. CDR1 is SGHTA and CDR2 is FQGTGA in the germline V gene. In nucleotides, the CDR3 is TGTGCCAGCAGCTTGGGGCAGGGGCGGGATGGCTACACCTTC. It specifies CASSLGQGRDGYTF.

J is TRBJ2-1 and V is TRBV5-4, with 10 bases lining up with TRBD2. CDR3 length equals 17 residues. The V and J ends lost 4 bases and 0 bases, in that order; junction bases with no gene match: 7. Germline lookup yields CDR1 SGHNT and CDR2 YYREEE (reference sequence). The DNA for the CDR3 is TGTGCCAGCAGCCCAGCGGGAGGGAAAAGCTCCTACAATGAGCAGTTCTTC. Encoded protein: CASSPAGGKSSYNEQFF.

This clone was picked up a small number of times. The J gene is TRBJ2-3, the V gene TRBV7-2; 9 positions match TRBD1. Trimming at V came to 8 bases and at J to 4 bases, leaving 4 bases not matched to a gene. This CDR3 has 13 residues. Germline V gene data show CDR1 as SGHTA and CDR2 as FQGNSA. The CDR3 nucleotides are TGTGCCAGCGGACAGGGGTGGGCAGATACGCAGTATTTT. The encoded protein is CASGQGWADTQYF.

The chain has TRBV2 and TRBJ2-7; D call uncertain. Looked up from germline, CDR1 is SNHLY and CDR2 is FYNNEI. The CDR3 totals 12 residues. V shed 8 bases and J shed 6 bases, with 14 bases lying between them. The CDR3 DNA sequence: TGTGCCAGCTATGAGGTTGCTGGCGAGCAGTACTTC. Protein: CASYEVAGEQYF.

The gene calls are TRBV30 and TRBJ2-2; D might be TRBD1 (5 bases). Germline V lookup: CDR1 GTSNPN, CDR2 SVGIG (reference sequence). The CDR3 extends over 15 amino acids. V lost 3 bases to trimming and J lost 4 bases, with 15 bases between them. The CDR3 sequence: CAWRGWQGLTGELFF. The DNA of the CDR3 is TGTGCCTGGAGGGGTTGGCAGGGCCTCACCGGGGAGCTGTTTTTT.

V and J are TRBV4-2 and TRBJ1-3; 7 bases are a match to TRBD1. Looked up from germline, CDR1 is LGHNA and CDR2 is YNFKEQ. The CDR3 runs 15 residues. V lost 4 bases to trimming and J lost 4 bases; unmatched junction nucleotides: 7. The CDR3 here is CASSPTGAPGNTIYF. The CDR3 DNA is TGTGCCAGCAGCCCCACAGGGGCCCCGGGAAACACCATATATTTT.

In its sample, this clone was seen a few times. The chain couples TRBV10-3 to TRBJ1-1, with D maybe TRBD1 (5 bases). This CDR3 contains 11 residues. V was trimmed by 10 bases and J by 7 bases, leaving 13 bases between them. The germline V gene has CDR1 ENHRY and CDR2 SYGVKD. CDR3 DNA: TGTGCCACCGGAGGGGTTGTTGAAGCTTTCTTT. Amino acid sequence: CATGGVVEAFF.

The V gene is TRBV30, the J gene TRBJ1-2; perhaps TRBD1 as D (5 bases). Germline CDR1 and CDR2: GTSNPN and SVGIG (reference sequence). V was pared by 4 bases and J by 2 bases, with 5 bases between. This CDR3 has 11 residues. CDR3 sequence (DNA): TGTGCCTGGACAGGGAACTATGGCTACACCTTC. Residues: CAWTGNYGYTF. Full variable domain (remainder filled in from reference TRBV30 and TRBJ1-2): SQTIHQWPATLVQPVGSPLSLECTVEGTSNPNLYWYRQAAGRGLQLLFYSVGIGQISSEVPQNLSASRPQDRQFILSSKKLLLSDSGFYLCAWTGNYGYTFGSGTRLTVV.

This rearrangement joins TRBV28 to TRBJ1-2; possible D gene TRBD1, 6 bases. Trimming cost V 5 bases and J 6 bases, with 22 bases left between them. From germline, CDR1 is MDHEN and CDR2 SYDVKM. This CDR3 has 16 amino acids. This chain's CDR3 is CASSQSPQGLGDGYTF. CDR3 nucleotides: TGTGCCAGCAGTCAAAGTCCACAGGGACTAGGGGATGGCTACACCTTC.